The source of this TCR beta chain is a study of T cells in Graves' hyperthyroidism and ophthalmopathy. TCR beta CDR3 regions were amplified from RNA. TCR CDR3 regions were first amplified by RT-PCR with HTBI primers. In TCRdb, the multiplex PCR reads were re-called with MiXCR into one record per CDR3 protein. The sample lists around 530,000 distinct CDR3 sequences; roughly 15% were seen once. With regard to this clonotype: Relative to the germline gene, one junction end is altered; a read error may explain this.

Diagnosis relied on clinical symptoms, serum thyroxine and TRAb, thyroid ultrasound and orbital computed tomography. The CDR3 loop spans 13 amino acids. The germline V gene encodes CDR1 MNHEY and CDR2 SVGAGI. Sample: blood. The chain uses TRBV6-5 and TRBJ1-2; possible D gene TRBD1, 6 bases. The source is a woman aged 18-29 years with Graves' ophthalmopathy. The CDR3 protein is CASSDSGVDGYTF. The DNA for the CDR3 is TGTGCCAGCAGTGACTCAGGGGTGGATGGCTACACCTTC.